A selection of T cell receptor beta chains follows, all from one sample in a study of human T cells and chemical hapten exposure. TCRdb ran MiXCR on the RACE reads and lists one entry per CDR3 protein. The sample shows roughly 200,000 distinct CDR3 sequences, about 25% of them seen only once. Sequenced material: whole blood, taken in connection with sensitization to the hapten diphenylcyclopropenone (DPC). The source of these receptors is a woman aged 35 to 49 with alopecia areata. Some clones in this sample may be carry-over from other donors' samples. Each CDR3 is given without its conserved first and last residue. Fields, in order: D gene, J gene, V gene, CDR3 protein. The D gene is left open where the match is weak.

D gene: TRBD2
J gene: TRBJ2-7
V gene: TRBV20-1
CDR3 protein: SARGLAGTSYEQY

D gene: NA
J gene: TRBJ2-2
V gene: TRBV28
CDR3 protein: ASSLLLGSGSGELF

D gene: NA
J gene: TRBJ2-2
V gene: TRBV15
CDR3 protein: ATSSPFIGDRNTGELF

D gene: TRBD2
J gene: TRBJ2-1
V gene: TRBV18
CDR3 protein: ASSPQLAGEGEQF

D gene: TRBD2
J gene: TRBJ2-7
V gene: TRBV6-5
CDR3 protein: ATSLRGDEQY

D gene: NA
J gene: TRBJ2-5
V gene: TRBV28
CDR3 protein: ASSFQAVPS

D gene: TRBD2
J gene: TRBJ2-7
V gene: TRBV24-1
CDR3 protein: ATSESSGRAGEQY

D gene: TRBD2
J gene: TRBJ2-5
V gene: TRBV29-1
CDR3 protein: SVPLASGKETQY

D gene: NA
J gene: TRBJ2-7
V gene: TRBV9
CDR3 protein: ASSVGPDGAQY

D gene: TRBD1
J gene: TRBJ1-6
V gene: TRBV3-1
CDR3 protein: ASSMRTGMSSPLH

D gene: TRBD2
J gene: TRBJ2-1
V gene: TRBV6-2/TRBV6-3
CDR3 protein: ASRFVGVAGGPRIEQF

D gene: NA
J gene: TRBJ2-7
V gene: TRBV28
CDR3 protein: ASSLQLDEQY

D gene: NA
J gene: TRBJ1-4
V gene: TRBV6-5
CDR3 protein: ASSYSVWGGREKLF

D gene: TRBD1
J gene: TRBJ2-3
V gene: TRBV29-1
CDR3 protein: SAPDRGNADTQY

D gene: TRBD2
J gene: TRBJ2-7
V gene: TRBV27
CDR3 protein: ASSLASGNYEQY

D gene: NA
J gene: TRBJ2-1
V gene: TRBV7-8
CDR3 protein: ASSHRQVASPYNEQF

D gene: NA
J gene: TRBJ1-4
V gene: TRBV9
CDR3 protein: ASSVAVSGASPTNEKLF

D gene: NA
J gene: TRBJ1-6
V gene: TRBV28
CDR3 protein: ASSTFGNSPLH

D gene: TRBD1
J gene: TRBJ1-2
V gene: TRBV28
CDR3 protein: ASSLPGQGKTSYGYT

D gene: NA
J gene: TRBJ2-7
V gene: TRBV2
CDR3 protein: ASSEQGYDEQY

D gene: TRBD2
J gene: TRBJ2-3
V gene: TRBV5-1
CDR3 protein: ASESGGSTDTQY

D gene: TRBD2
J gene: TRBJ2-1
V gene: TRBV7-9
CDR3 protein: ASSLEWTSGSSYNEQF

D gene: TRBD1
J gene: TRBJ2-2
V gene: TRBV7-3
CDR3 protein: ASSFTGQANTGELF

D gene: TRBD2
J gene: TRBJ2-3
V gene: TRBV9
CDR3 protein: ASSVELAGGADTQY

D gene: TRBD1
J gene: TRBJ1-2
V gene: TRBV7-2
CDR3 protein: ASSPTGQVLFIYGYT

D gene: NA
J gene: TRBJ2-3
V gene: TRBV20-1
CDR3 protein: SARGGPQNTQY

D gene: NA
J gene: TRBJ1-4
V gene: TRBV7-9
CDR3 protein: ASSLDRSEKLF

D gene: NA
J gene: TRBJ1-1
V gene: TRBV10-3
CDR3 protein: AISEGSSGNTEAF

D gene: NA
J gene: TRBJ2-7
V gene: TRBV28
CDR3 protein: ASSHLEGGYEQY

D gene: NA
J gene: TRBJ1-2
V gene: TRBV2
CDR3 protein: AGQSRGFYGYT

D gene: TRBD1
J gene: TRBJ2-1
V gene: TRBV18
CDR3 protein: ASSADRAYNEQF

D gene: NA
J gene: TRBJ1-2
V gene: TRBV5-1
CDR3 protein: ASSLGSENYGYT

D gene: NA
J gene: TRBJ1-1
V gene: TRBV7-2
CDR3 protein: ASSLQGGDTEAF

D gene: NA
J gene: TRBJ2-3
V gene: TRBV4-3
CDR3 protein: ASSHEGRGNTDTQY

D gene: TRBD2
J gene: TRBJ2-7
V gene: TRBV4-1
CDR3 protein: ASSQVILAGEEQY

D gene: NA
J gene: TRBJ2-7
V gene: TRBV29-1
CDR3 protein: SVVGGGVGYEQY

D gene: TRBD2
J gene: TRBJ2-7
V gene: TRBV20-1
CDR3 protein: SAETSGVYEQY

D gene: NA
J gene: TRBJ2-1
V gene: TRBV6-2/TRBV6-3
CDR3 protein: ASRMTSYNEQF

D gene: NA
J gene: TRBJ1-2
V gene: TRBV28
CDR3 protein: ASSSGLPYGYT

D gene: NA
J gene: TRBJ2-7
V gene: TRBV29-1
CDR3 protein: SVEDRGSETYEQY

D gene: TRBD2
J gene: TRBJ2-3
V gene: TRBV20-1
CDR3 protein: SARLAPVSAGGLDTQY

D gene: TRBD1
J gene: TRBJ2-7
V gene: TRBV7-2
CDR3 protein: ASSLGFTGTGAEQY

D gene: NA
J gene: TRBJ2-1
V gene: TRBV4-1
CDR3 protein: ASSQGVGGSYNEQF

D gene: TRBD2
J gene: TRBJ2-7
V gene: TRBV7-2
CDR3 protein: ASSSTSSYEQY

D gene: NA
J gene: TRBJ1-1
V gene: TRBV29-1
CDR3 protein: SVDRATEAF

D gene: TRBD1
J gene: TRBJ1-2
V gene: TRBV27
CDR3 protein: ASSPDRVPNYGYT

D gene: NA
J gene: TRBJ1-1
V gene: TRBV3-1
CDR3 protein: ASSPWQETEAF

D gene: NA
J gene: TRBJ2-5
V gene: TRBV7-2
CDR3 protein: ASSLLTTLRETQY